This is a list of T cell receptor beta chains from one sample in a study of shared clonotypes between healthy human individuals. TCRdb's copy holds only in-frame clones and misses some; the assay was immunoSEQ multiplex PCR. Of some 1 million clones in the sample, around 74% were seen once. Sequencing was done on a sample of memory CD4+ T cells sorted from blood. All receptors derive from a man younger than 30 in good health. CDR3s leave out the opening cysteine and the closing phenylalanine or tryptophan. D genes are given only for firm matches. Size is omitted from some rows. Given values are once, few, many or a class for expanded clones.

j_call,v_call,d_call,clone_size,cdr3_aa
TRBJ1-1,TRBV4-3,-,few,ASSQDRVRAF
TRBJ1-1,TRBV6-5,-,-,ASRVSGQMNTEAF
TRBJ1-6,TRBV6-5,-,-,ASSWEGKNSPLH
TRBJ2-7,TRBV5-1,TRBD1,-,ASSTGEMGRTYEQY
TRBJ2-5,TRBV27,TRBD2,-,AIAPGLAWETQY
TRBJ1-2,TRBV4-3,-,-,ASSPQTGIINYGYT
TRBJ1-5,TRBV30,-,few,AWSPSGGGPQH
TRBJ1-5,TRBV5-6,TRBD1,once,ASSWGTGSNQPQH
TRBJ1-2,TRBV27,-,-,ASRKPGTAGDGYT
-,TRBV30,TRBD2,-,AWHVAGGPYEQY
TRBJ1-6,TRBV28,TRBD1,-,ATPSDRAKNNSPLH
TRBJ1-1,TRBV2,-,-,ASSEPGTTEAF
TRBJ2-7,TRBV7-7,TRBD1,-,ASSLATGDQQY
TRBJ2-7,TRBV10-3,-,-,AIMDSAPGEQY
TRBJ2-7,TRBV30,TRBD1,-,AWSVLQGAYEQY
TRBJ1-5,TRBV9,TRBD1,-,ASSQGEGYGQPQH
TRBJ2-5,TRBV5-4,-,-,ASSFDRQETQY
TRBJ2-6,TRBV28,-,-,ASSQGFPGANVLT
TRBJ2-1,TRBV6-7,TRBD2,-,ASSSPQAGGPRVSYNEQF
TRBJ2-1,TRBV27,TRBD2,-,ASSFQVSGSRYNEQF
TRBJ1-1,TRBV6-5,-,-,ASRSGHKNTEAF
TRBJ2-6,TRBV6-5,TRBD1,-,ASSRQGLGANVLT
TRBJ1-5,TRBV30,-,-,AWSVQAGQPQH
TRBJ1-3,TRBV6-5,TRBD1,-,ASSYGTGTSGNTIY
TRBJ1-2,TRBV14,-,once,ASSPGQYGYT
TRBJ1-4,TRBV7-9,TRBD1,-,ASSPGTGGDEKLF
TRBJ1-6,TRBV7-2,TRBD1,few,ASRKGADNSPLH
TRBJ2-7,TRBV4-2,-,-,ASLGTPFRREQY
TRBJ2-2,TRBV11-2,-,few,ASSLRASGGPNTGELF
TRBJ2-1,TRBV7-3,TRBD1,-,ASSLTLRSARGSEQF
TRBJ2-7,TRBV18,TRBD2,-,ASSPIFPSGVHEQY
TRBJ2-5,TRBV6-1,-,few,ASSASFGAGATNGETQY
TRBJ2-1,TRBV11-2,TRBD2,-,ASSLYPSGTYEQF
TRBJ2-1,TRBV28,-,-,ASSLGGHLPDTPQGF
TRBJ2-1,TRBV10-3,TRBD2,-,ATGSGTSGSNEQF
TRBJ1-4,TRBV30,-,few,AWTSPGRGEKLF
TRBJ2-3,TRBV5-4,TRBD2,-,ASSLLGLEADTQY
TRBJ2-3,TRBV11-3,TRBD1,-,ASSYGQGVTDTQY
TRBJ1-1,TRBV19,-,few,ASSIRGYEAF
TRBJ1-1,TRBV4-1,TRBD1,-,ASSQHPGGEAF
TRBJ2-7,TRBV13,TRBD1,-,ASSFTRTGLRYEQY
TRBJ2-3,TRBV5-1,-,-,ASSLEYATDTQY
TRBJ2-1,TRBV9,TRBD2,-,ASSVGGLVLGEQF
TRBJ2-4,TRBV6-1,TRBD1,-,ASSTGVSIQY
TRBJ1-6,TRBV30,-,-,AWSLNSPLH
TRBJ2-5,TRBV4-1,-,-,ASSQEGVLETQY
TRBJ1-2,TRBV19,TRBD1,-,ASYRTGGAPGRGYT
TRBJ1-2,TRBV27,-,few,ASRGGGAFNYGYT
TRBJ2-3,TRBV5-1,TRBD2,-,ASSISGSGYTQY
TRBJ1-2,TRBV19,TRBD1,-,ASTLGTGGMGT
TRBJ1-2,TRBV18,-,-,ASSPGQGSVRGYT
TRBJ2-7,TRBV19,-,-,ASSLSGEDEQY
TRBJ1-4,TRBV28,-,few,ASSPPGSKTNEKLF